This T cell receptor (beta chain) comes out of a study of blood T cell repertoires in COVID-19. Study summary: From the United States, Italy and Spain came samples of acute and convalescent COVID-19. T cells, B-cell-depleted T cells, or PBMCs provided the cDNA or gDNA that served as material.

Germline loops: CDR1 SQVTM, CDR2 ANQGSEA. After removal of 5 bases from V and 3 bases from J, the junction contained 7 bases not matched to a gene. The CDR3 consists of 14 residues. This clone occurred a few times. TCRdb's copy holds only in-frame clones and misses some; the assay was immunoSEQ multiplex PCR. The top ten hold 18% of the sample, which has under 150,000 clones, roughly 80% seen once. Donors in Cohort 3 counted as recovered after two negative PCRs, clearance, or symptom resolution. The chain carries TRBV29-1 and TRBJ2-1; 7 bases are a match to TRBD2. The sample was PBMCs or T cells enriched from blood (not recorded which). The sequence was obtained from a young man who had recovered from COVID-19. The CDR3 spells CSVPAGVHYNEQFF. DNA of the CDR3: TGCAGCGTTCCCGCGGGAGTACACTACAATGAGCAGTTCTTC.